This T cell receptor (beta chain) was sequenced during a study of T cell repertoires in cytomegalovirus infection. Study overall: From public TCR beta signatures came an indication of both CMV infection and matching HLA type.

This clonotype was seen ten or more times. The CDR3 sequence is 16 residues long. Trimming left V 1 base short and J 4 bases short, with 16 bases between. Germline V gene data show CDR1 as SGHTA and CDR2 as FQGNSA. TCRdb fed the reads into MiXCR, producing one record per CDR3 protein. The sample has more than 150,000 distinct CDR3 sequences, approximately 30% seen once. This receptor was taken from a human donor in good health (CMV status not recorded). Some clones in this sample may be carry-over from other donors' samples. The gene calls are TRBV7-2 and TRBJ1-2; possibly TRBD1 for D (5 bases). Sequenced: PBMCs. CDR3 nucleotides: TGTGCCAGCAGCTTAGAGGGAACGGGGCTTCGCTATGGCTACACCTTC. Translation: CASSLEGTGLRYGYTF.